This TCR beta chain was recovered during a study of shared clonotypes between healthy human individuals (TCRdb year 2020). At the level of the whole study: The cohort comprised a couple of women and a few men aged 18 to 49 years. For each donor, three plates each were used for CD4 naive and CD4 memory, two plates were used for CD8 naive, and one plate was used for CD8 memory. Different laboratories and diverse techniques were used to prepare libraries and sequence TCR repertoires, to increase sequencing depth and limit assay-specific biases. To estimate repertoire size and how much clonotype sharing occurs between individuals, the study deeply sequenced the blood TCR repertoires of five healthy adults. Leukapheresis yielded between about 0.85 and 10 billion PBMCs per donor. Summary of the overall study and its limitations: Based on pairwise subsampling, the degree of clonotype sharing among donors was expected to be affected by sequencing depth. Naive subsets generally had larger estimated clonotype richness than memory subsets. Higher generation probabilities were observed for clonotypes shared by all four sorted-subset donors than for non-shared clonotypes. Sampling was limited to blood, and TCR repertoires in tissue likely differ from TCR repertoires in blood. Across several donors, around 5.4% of naive CD4, over 3% of naive CD8, 2% to 2.5% of memory CD4, and 0.4% of memory CD8 clonotypes were shared. Even with the large sequencing depth, rarefaction of the sorted-subset datasets indicated that sequencing was incomplete. The small number of donors limited the genetic and exposure-history diversity represented.

The CDR1 and CDR2 encoded by the germline V gene (reference sequence) are SEHNR and FQNEAQ. The junction carries 11 bases between V and J, which are trimmed by 5 bases and 10 bases respectively. Counted from cysteine to phenylalanine, this CDR3 has 12 amino acids. Only CDR3 DNA is held: 36 bases, read in frame from base 1. The donors were healthy, HIV-negative adults with no recently reported acute infections or vaccinations. Every donor was a Caucasian adult living in Nashville, Tennessee, USA. CD4+ T cells were enriched by magnetic negative selection; naive cells were then positively selected on CD45RA, and the negative fraction formed the memory subset. Blood was obtained by leukapheresis, after which PBMCs were separated by Ficoll-Histopaque density gradient centrifugation and cryopreserved in liquid nitrogen vapor phase. Analytical flow cytometry was used to check the purity and quantity of every magnetically sorted T cell population. Genomic DNA was isolated from each sorted fraction and quantified by UV absorbance on a Nanodrop 2000c.

TCR CDR3 regions were amplified from genomic DNA by multiplex PCR using the deep immunoSEQ assay. Genomic DNA extracted from each cell subset was distributed evenly over all wells of several immunoSEQ 96-well plates, and each plate served as one replicate. Each replicate PCR for sorted subsets received about 200 ng genomic DNA, equal to 28,000 or so T cell genomes. Purified libraries were quantified with a Qubit 3.0 fluorometer, sized on a Bioanalyzer 2100, and re-quantified with the KAPA Library Quantification kit. Every immunoSEQ 96-well plate was sequenced on a dedicated single-read 150-cycle Illumina NextSeq 550 flow cell. The source study handled its data this way. The immunoSEQ output contained only junctional sequences without quality scores, so filtering could not match that applied to full-length reads. Sequences were annotated with PyIR, a Python wrapper for IgBLAST v1.9, and V/J genes and CDR3 were assigned using IMGT germline references. Reads were filtered out if the reads had weak V/J assignments (E-value above 1e-6), no CDR3, stop codons, out-of-frame junctions, or ambiguous translated residues. V3J clonotypes were defined as sequences sharing an identical inferred V gene, J gene, and CDR3 amino acid sequence. Percentage overlap between repertoires was computed as shared unique clonotypes divided by the size of the smaller repertoire. Three approaches were used to assess repertoire richness: RTK rarefaction, the Chao1 estimator, and Recon v2.1 estimates of unobserved clonotypes. OLGA was used to compute generation probabilities for all TCRbeta clonotypes that the gDNA method yielded from a handful of donors. The source is immuneACCESS, and TCRdb retained only in-frame sequences with V and J called. Part of the clones is not carried over; for the studies checked, unresolved V genes explain less than half of this, and the remainder is unexplained. V and J calls and clone size are as listed in that table; D and trimming were resolved from the DNA. The sample table holds over a million clones, of which more than 95% were seen once. Jointly, the top ten make up approximately 1% of the sample.

On this clone itself: There is no known antigen for this receptor. No quality values exist for individual bases; no much larger clone is one base distant.

This sequence was found in a man aged 30-40 years in good health. The specimen was naive CD4+ T cells sorted from blood. The sample's cell subset or site label, in plain terms: CD45RA+ positively selected. The chain links TRBV7-9 with TRBJ1-4, with the D gene not confidently named. For the CDR3, the sequence is CASSPGRGKLFF. The nucleotides read TGTGCCAGCAGCCCAGGACGGGGAAAACTGTTTTTT.